Listed below are T cell receptor beta chains from one sample, sequenced in a study of OX40 agonist ivuxolimab in advanced cancers. Repertoires were generated with immunoSEQ multiplex PCR, while TCRdb's copy carries only in-frame clones and drops some. Of some 80,000 clones in the sample, roughly nine tenths were seen once. Sequenced here: CD4+ or CD8+ T cells sorted from blood, sampled in a trial of the OX40 agonist ivuxolimab. The receptors derive from an adult with an advanced solid tumor such as melanoma, head and neck, liver or kidney cancer. CDR3s include the opening cysteine and the closing phenylalanine or tryptophan. The order of the fields is D gene, J gene, V gene, clone size, CDR3 DNA, CDR3 protein. D genes are given only for firm matches. Clone size is given for some rows only: seen once, a few or many times, or a class if the clone is expanded.

d_gene: NA
j_gene: TRBJ2-7
v_gene: TRBV27
abundance: NA
CDR3nt: TGTGCCAGCAATCCGGGACCCTCAGGCCACGAGCAGTACTTC
CDR3aa: CASNPGPSGHEQYF

d_gene: NA
j_gene: TRBJ1-2
v_gene: TRBV5-1
abundance: NA
CDR3nt: TGCGCCAGCAGCTTGGCGCCGGAGGCCCGTGGCTACACCTTC
CDR3aa: CASSLAPEARGYTF

d_gene: NA
j_gene: TRBJ1-5
v_gene: TRBV11-3
abundance: NA
CDR3nt: TGTGCCAGCAGCTTAGATCAACCGGCGACAGAGACCAATCAGCCCCAGCATTTT
CDR3aa: CASSLDQPATETNQPQHF

d_gene: NA
j_gene: TRBJ2-4
v_gene: TRBV28
abundance: NA
CDR3nt: TGTGCCAGCAGCCCGGGCCCGGGAGCCAAAAACATTCAGTACTTC
CDR3aa: CASSPGPGAKNIQYF

d_gene: TRBD2
j_gene: TRBJ2-5
v_gene: TRBV5-1
abundance: NA
CDR3nt: TGCGCCAGCAGCTTGGATGGGAGCGGGGCCCAAGAGACCCAGTACTTC
CDR3aa: CASSLDGSGAQETQYF

d_gene: NA
j_gene: TRBJ2-7
v_gene: TRBV15
abundance: NA
CDR3nt: TGTGCCACCAGCAGAGCAGGCCAGTACGAGCAGTACTTC
CDR3aa: CATSRAGQYEQYF

d_gene: TRBD1
j_gene: TRBJ1-6
v_gene: TRBV29-1
abundance: once
CDR3nt: TGCAGCGCCCGGACAGGGGGAGACTCACCCCTCCACTTT
CDR3aa: CSARTGGDSPLHF

d_gene: NA
j_gene: TRBJ1-2
v_gene: TRBV27
abundance: NA
CDR3nt: TGTGCCAGCAGTCCACTCGGGGATGGCTACACCTTC
CDR3aa: CASSPLGDGYTF

d_gene: TRBD2
j_gene: TRBJ2-5
v_gene: TRBV18
abundance: once
CDR3nt: TGTGCCAGCTCACCAGCGGGGGACCAAGAGACCCAGTACTTC
CDR3aa: CASSPAGDQETQYF

d_gene: NA
j_gene: TRBJ2-1
v_gene: TRBV7-8
abundance: NA
CDR3nt: TGTGCCAGCACCACATACGGGGAGCAGTTCTTC
CDR3aa: CASTTYGEQFF

d_gene: TRBD2
j_gene: TRBJ2-5
v_gene: TRBV19
abundance: NA
CDR3nt: TGTGCCAGTAGTAAAGAGGGCGGGGGAGAGACCCAGTACTTC
CDR3aa: CASSKEGGGETQYF

d_gene: NA
j_gene: TRBJ1-5
v_gene: TRBV27
abundance: NA
CDR3nt: TGTGCCAGCAGTTTTGGGGGTAGGAGTCAGCCCCAGCATTTT
CDR3aa: CASSFGGRSQPQHF

d_gene: NA
j_gene: TRBJ1-1
v_gene: TRBV7-2
abundance: NA
CDR3nt: TGTGCCAGCAGCTTAGGGGGGGCTGCGGACACTGAAGCTTTCTTT
CDR3aa: CASSLGGAADTEAFF

d_gene: TRBD1
j_gene: TRBJ2-2
v_gene: TRBV5-1
abundance: NA
CDR3nt: TGCGCCAGCAGCTTGAAGGGGGCGCGGATCGGGGAGCTGTTTTTT
CDR3aa: CASSLKGARIGELFF

d_gene: NA
j_gene: TRBJ2-3
v_gene: TRBV6-1
abundance: NA
CDR3nt: TGTGCCAGCAGTCGACAGGTCCAATACACAGATACGCAGTATTTT
CDR3aa: CASSRQVQYTDTQYF

d_gene: NA
j_gene: TRBJ1-2
v_gene: TRBV20-1
abundance: NA
CDR3nt: TGCAGTGCTCCGGTGGAGGTTGTCTACACCTTC
CDR3aa: CSAPVEVVYTF

d_gene: NA
j_gene: TRBJ1-2
v_gene: TRBV6-5
abundance: NA
CDR3nt: TGTGCCAGCAGTCTCCGGGGTGGCGGCTACACCTTC
CDR3aa: CASSLRGGGYTF

d_gene: TRBD1
j_gene: TRBJ1-2
v_gene: TRBV30
abundance: NA
CDR3nt: TGTGCCTGGAGTGCATCGACAGGGAAAAACTATGGCTACACCTTC
CDR3aa: CAWSASTGKNYGYTF

d_gene: NA
j_gene: TRBJ1-5
v_gene: TRBV27
abundance: once
CDR3nt: TGTGCCAGCAAGGAAGCCGGGGTATATAGCAATCAGCCCCAGCATTTT
CDR3aa: CASKEAGVYSNQPQHF

d_gene: NA
j_gene: TRBJ1-2
v_gene: TRBV6-5
abundance: few
CDR3nt: TGTGCCAGCAGTCTCGACCGCCTTGGGGGCTACACCTTC
CDR3aa: CASSLDRLGGYTF

d_gene: NA
j_gene: TRBJ2-3
v_gene: TRBV2
abundance: once
CDR3nt: TGTGCCAGCAGTGGTGAAGGGCCGCAAGGTACGCAGTATTTT
CDR3aa: CASSGEGPQGTQYF

d_gene: TRBD1
j_gene: TRBJ2-2
v_gene: TRBV29-1
abundance: NA
CDR3nt: TGCAGCGTCGGACAGGGTGTGAACACCGGGGAGCTGTTTTTT
CDR3aa: CSVGQGVNTGELFF

d_gene: NA
j_gene: TRBJ1-1
v_gene: TRBV27
abundance: NA
CDR3nt: TGTGCCAGCAGTTCACGGAGGGGGATGAACACTGAAGCTTTCTTT
CDR3aa: CASSSRRGMNTEAFF

d_gene: NA
j_gene: TRBJ1-1
v_gene: TRBV2
abundance: NA
CDR3nt: TGTGCCAGCGGACGGGAATACACTGAAGCTTTCTTT
CDR3aa: CASGREYTEAFF

d_gene: NA
j_gene: TRBJ2-1
v_gene: TRBV9
abundance: NA
CDR3nt: TGTGCCAGCAGCGCTGCTGGGGCCTCGAGGGGTTACAATGAGCAGTTCTTC
CDR3aa: CASSAAGASRGYNEQFF

d_gene: TRBD1
j_gene: TRBJ1-1
v_gene: TRBV5-1
abundance: NA
CDR3nt: TGCGCCAGCAGCGCACAGGGGGACACTGAAGCTTTCTTT
CDR3aa: CASSAQGDTEAFF

d_gene: NA
j_gene: TRBJ1-5
v_gene: TRBV18
abundance: NA
CDR3nt: TGTGCCAGCTCACCCTCCTCGGGGGAGTTCCAGCCCCAGCATTTT
CDR3aa: CASSPSSGEFQPQHF

d_gene: NA
j_gene: TRBJ2-7
v_gene: TRBV5-4
abundance: medium-sized
CDR3nt: TGTGCCAGCAGCAGAATCCCGGGACCCTACGAGCAGTACTTC
CDR3aa: CASSRIPGPYEQYF

d_gene: NA
j_gene: TRBJ1-2
v_gene: TRBV5-8
abundance: NA
CDR3nt: TGTGCCAGCAGCTTCGGAGGAGGTTCCAATGGCTACACCTTC
CDR3aa: CASSFGGGSNGYTF

d_gene: NA
j_gene: TRBJ1-2
v_gene: TRBV7-6
abundance: NA
CDR3nt: TGTGCCAGCAGCTCGGAGACTGATGGCTACACCTTC
CDR3aa: CASSSETDGYTF

d_gene: TRBD2
j_gene: TRBJ2-1
v_gene: TRBV9
abundance: NA
CDR3nt: TGTGCCAGCAGCCAATCTAGCGGGGGAGGGTACAATGAGCAGTTCTTC
CDR3aa: CASSQSSGGGYNEQFF